One and the same sample provided the 7 T cell receptor beta chains below, sequenced in a study of blood T cells in healthy people across ages. Next came a second PCR, run for about 6 to 11 cycles, which used a sample-barcoded 5' primer along with a J-beta primer mix. TCRdb reanalysed the 5' RACE reads using MiXCR and keeps one entry per CDR3 protein. Here the sample spans 550,000 to 650,000 distinct CDR3 sequences, around 27% being singletons. These data were likewise used in another study, on T cells of mothers and their children.

The sample was blood. The origin of the receptors is a boy aged 2 to 9 in good health.

The chain uses TRBV7-6 and TRBJ2-5, with a possible D match to TRBD2 (6 bases). Germline V CDR1 and CDR2: SGHVS, FNYEAQ. The germline V and J ends were trimmed by 5 bases and 6 bases, with 16 bases remaining between them. This CDR3 comprises 14 residues. CDR3 sequence (DNA): TGTGCCAGCAGCCCCCCAGGGCTAGCGAAGACCCAGTACTTC. Its translation is CASSPPGLAKTQYF. Combining the CDR3 with reference TRBV7-6 and TRBJ2-5 gives the whole variable domain GAGVSQSPRYKVTKRGQDVALRCDPISGHVSLYWYRQALGQGPEFLTYFNYEAQQDKSGLPNDRFSAERPEGSISTLTIQRTEQRDSAMYRCASSPPGLAKTQYFGPGTRLLVL.

The V and J genes are TRBV10-3 and TRBJ2-5; TRBD1 matches at 10 bases. Germline CDR1 is ENHRY and CDR2 is SYGVKD. This CDR3 is built from 15 residues. The junction had 5 bases not matched to a gene; V was cut back by 2 bases and J by 5 bases. The CDR3 reads CAISEDRGLGETQYF. DNA of the CDR3: TGTGCCATCAGTGAGGACAGGGGGCTGGGGGAGACCCAGTACTTC.

The CDR3 sequence: CASSPKSGGRGGEQYF. In DNA, the CDR3 is TGTGCCAGCAGCCCCAAGAGTGGCGGGAGGGGAGGCGAGCAGTACTTC. The chain employs TRBV7-2 and TRBJ2-5; 9 bases are a match to TRBD2. The DNA matches TRBJ2-7 better at its end, which makes the J call doubtful. Per germline, CDR1 SGHTA and CDR2 FQGNSA. This CDR3 is 16 amino acids long.

The chain links TRBV2 to TRBJ1-2; 7 bases are a match to TRBD1. Germline trimming cut 8 bases from V and 0 bases from J; bases unmatched to any gene: 6. The CDR3 has 14 residues. The V gene's germline CDR1 is SNHLY and CDR2 FYNNEI. The CDR3 sequence is CASGPQGTNYGYTF. CDR3 sequence (DNA): TGTGCCAGCGGTCCACAGGGGACTAACTATGGCTACACCTTC.

The rearrangement links TRBV11-2 to TRBJ2-3, with TRBD2 identical over 8 bases. Trimming at V came to 1 base and at J to 2 bases, leaving 5 bases not matched to a gene. This CDR3 is 16 amino acids long. CDR1 is SGHAT and CDR2 is FQNNGV in the germline V gene. CDR3 sequence: CASSLGAGAPTDTQYF. CDR3 nucleotides: TGTGCCAGCAGCTTAGGAGCGGGGGCCCCCACAGATACGCAGTATTTT.

This clonotype was counted a single time. The chain links TRBV5-5 to TRBJ2-2, with TRBD2 as a possible D gene (6 bases). Trimming pared 5 bases from V and 3 bases from J, leaving 20 bases between. Germline CDR1 is SGHKS and CDR2 is YYEKEE (reference sequence). CDR3 size: 17 residues. CDR3 sequence (DNA): TGTGCCAGCAGACCTTATCACCGGGAGCCGGACACCGGGGAGCTGTTTTTT. The encoded protein is CASRPYHREPDTGELFF.

The V and J genes are TRBV29-1 and TRBJ2-3; TRBD2 might be the D (6 bases). This CDR3 has 15 amino acids. V was trimmed by 4 bases and J by 0 bases, leaving 14 bases between them. Germline-derived CDR1 and CDR2 are SQVTM and ANQGSEA. CDR3 loop: CSVVYRDSSTDTQYF. In DNA form, the CDR3 reads TGCAGCGTTGTCTATCGGGACTCCAGCACAGATACGCAGTATTTT.